This passage covers 25 T cell receptor beta chains from one sample sequenced in a study of T-cell memory formation after mild COVID-19. TCRdb used MiXCR to reprocess the 5' RACE reads, holding one entry per CDR3 protein. The sample lists about 600,000 distinct CDR3 sequences, 20% to 25% occurring once. Sample: PBMCs or a T cell subset sorted from them (not recorded which). These receptors were obtained from an adult woman who had mild COVID-19 (a few samples of this study predate the infection). Cell type and time point are not known.

This clonotype was seen only a few times. The V gene is TRBV20-1, the J gene TRBJ1-2; D is ambiguous. The germline V gene has CDR1 DFQATT and CDR2 SNEGSKA (reference sequence). Trimming removed 1 base from V and 7 bases from J, with 19 bases in between. The CDR3 consists of 15 residues. CDR3: CSARGYWADEIGYTF. DNA for the CDR3: TGCAGTGCTAGAGGGTATTGGGCAGATGAAATTGGCTACACCTTC.

This clonotype occurred many times. The junction and the germline gene differ at one end; a read error may be behind it. This chain links TRBV12-3 or TRBV12-4 with TRBJ1-1, with TRBD1 matching over 11 bases. This CDR3 spans 16 amino acids. The CDR3 bases are TGTGCCAGCAGATTAGGACAGGGGGCGCTGAACACTGAAGCTTTCTTT. As protein: CASRLGQGALNTEAFF.

In its sample, this clonotype was seen a few times. The rearrangement joins TRBV6-2 or TRBV6-3 to TRBJ2-3, with D possibly TRBD2 on 5 matching bases. CDR3 length: 13 amino acids. Between the trimmed V and J ends, which lost 4 bases and 4 bases, there was a span of 9 bases. Germline V lookup: CDR1 MNHEY, CDR2 SVGEGT. CDR3 in amino acids: CASSFSVPDTQYF. CDR3 nucleotides: TGTGCCAGCAGTTTTAGCGTCCCAGATACGCAGTATTTT.

V and J are TRBV19 and TRBJ2-2; 9 bases match TRBD2. V was pared by 4 bases and J by 0 bases, with 0 bases of the junction left unmatched. The CDR3 consists of 15 residues. Germline values: CDR1 LNHDA, CDR2 SQIVND (reference sequence). In DNA form, the CDR3 reads TGTGCCAGTAGTAGCGGGAGGGCGAACACCGGGGAGCTGTTTTTT. It is translated as CASSSGRANTGELFF.

The chain recombines TRBV5-8 with TRBJ2-7, with D possibly matching TRBD1 (6 bases). Germline assignment: CDR1 SGHTS and CDR2 YDEGEE. This CDR3 spans 18 amino acids. The ends were cut back, 4 bases at V and 0 bases at J, with 23 bases in the middle. DNA of the CDR3: TGTGCCAGCAGCCCCCGGGACAAGGCCATCAGGGGCTCCTACGAGCAGTACTTC. Its protein is CASSPRDKAIRGSYEQYF.

The sample holds a few counts of this clonotype. The chain uses TRBV7-9 and TRBJ2-2; 11 bases line up with TRBD2. In germline, CDR1 is SEHNR, CDR2 FQNEAQ (reference sequence). Trimming cost V 6 bases and J 2 bases; bases outside gene matches: 5. The CDR3 is 16 amino acids. CDR3 in DNA: TGTGCCAGCAGACGACTAGCGGGGAGAAACACCGGGGAGCTGTTTTTT. This encodes CASRRLAGRNTGELFF.

This clonotype has a handful of counts. A read error may produce the germline difference seen at one junction end. The V and J genes are TRBV7-7 and TRBJ2-1; D tentatively fits TRBD1 or TRBD2 (6 bases each). The CDR3 spans 15 residues. Germline values: CDR1 SSHAT, CDR2 FNYEAQ (reference sequence). This chain's CDR3 is CASSETVGGNNEQFF. The CDR3 bases are TGTGCTAGCAGCGAAACGGTGGGGGGCAACAATGAGCAGTTCTTC.

This clonotype appeared many times. This chain links TRBV15 with TRBJ2-3; TRBD2 might be the D (6 bases). The CDR3 is made up of 15 amino acids. Trimming shortened V by 0 bases and J by 3 bases, and 10 bases separated the two germline ends. The germline V gene has CDR1 LNHNV and CDR2 YYDKDF (reference sequence). The CDR3 sequence: CATSRDGGSTDTQYF. The CDR3 DNA reads as TGTGCCACCAGCAGAGATGGGGGGAGTACAGATACGCAGTATTTT.

The chain joins TRBV6-5 to TRBJ2-1; tentatively, D is TRBD1 (6 bases). V dropped 5 bases and J dropped 8 bases, with 19 bases sitting between them. The CDR3 contains 15 residues. Looked up from germline, CDR1 is MNHEY and CDR2 is SVGAGI. This chain's CDR3 is CASSKTGTSVDEQFF. CDR3 DNA: TGTGCCAGCAGTAAGACCGGGACATCCGTTGATGAGCAGTTCTTC.

The table lists this clonotype with a count of one. This chain connects TRBV7-3 to TRBJ2-7, with D perhaps matching TRBD2 (5 bases). Germline CDR1 SGHTA, CDR2 FQGTGA. Trimming removed 1 base from V and 6 bases from J, with 13 bases in between. The CDR3 length is 14 residues. In DNA, the CDR3 is TGTGCCAGCAGCTTAAATGGCCCCACTAGCGAGCAGTACTTC. Its translation: CASSLNGPTSEQYF.

This clonotype was recorded a few times. This chain connects TRBV5-1 to TRBJ2-7; D is possibly TRBD2 (6 bases). The V end was cut by 2 bases, the J end by 7 bases, with 19 bases between. CDR1 and CDR2 (germline): SGHRS, YFSETQ. The CDR3 is 15 residues long. CDR3 sequence (DNA): TGCGCCAGCAGCTTTGATTTAGGGACCGGGGGAGAGCAGTACTTC. Encoded protein: CASSFDLGTGGEQYF.

This clonotype was seen more than once but under ten times. The V gene is TRBV29-1, the J gene TRBJ2-7; D is possibly TRBD1 (6 bases). The germline V gene has CDR1 SQVTM and CDR2 ANQGSEA. The CDR3 consists of 15 residues. V lost 7 bases, J lost 3 bases, and 22 bases lay in between. CDR3 DNA: TGCAGCGGGATCATAGGGGGACCTACGGTCTACGAGCAGTACTTC. Residues: CSGIIGGPTVYEQYF.

The chain employs TRBV24-1 and TRBJ2-3; no reliable D call. CDR1 is KGHDR and CDR2 is SFDVKD in the germline V gene. This CDR3 comprises 17 residues. V lost 2 bases and J lost 0, with 14 bases in between. The CDR3 DNA is TGTGCCACCAGTGATTCCCGAGAGGTACCGAGCACAGATACGCAGTATTTT. This translates into CATSDSREVPSTDTQYF.

This clonotype was seen a handful of times. V and J are TRBV11-2 and TRBJ1-3; D call uncertain. Germline values: CDR1 SGHAT, CDR2 FQNNGV. CDR3 size: 15 residues. The V end lost 5 bases, the J end lost 4 bases, and 15 bases lay between the germline ends. CDR3 nucleotides: TGTGCCAGCAGCGCAGACCTGTTCTCCGGAAACACCATATATTTT. It is translated as CASSADLFSGNTIYF.

This clonotype was seen more than once but under ten times. This chain connects TRBV21-1 to TRBJ2-5; no DNA check was done on the table's D call, TRBD1. TRBV21-1 is labeled a pseudogene. The CDR3 spans 16 residues. This CDR3 is CASSMGDRGHQETQYF. The CDR3 nucleotides read TGTGCCAGCAGCATGGGGGACAGGGGGCACCAAGAGACCCAGTACTTC.

The rearrangement joins TRBV3-1 to TRBJ2-7; D possibly uses TRBD1 or TRBD2 (5 bases each). V lost 0 bases and J lost 9, with 18 bases in between. Germline values: CDR1 LGHDT, CDR2 YNNKEL (reference sequence). The CDR3 is 15 residues long. The CDR3 loop is CASSQDLGTIYRQYF. Here the CDR3 DNA reads TGTGCCAGCAGCCAAGATCTTGGGACGATATATCGGCAGTACTTC.

V is TRBV30 and J is TRBJ2-2; D not resolved. V shed 1 base and J shed 4 bases, with 7 bases lying between them. CDR1 and CDR2 (germline): GTSNPN, SVGIG (reference sequence). The CDR3 covers 13 residues. The CDR3 reads CAWSGGFTGELFF. CDR3 nucleotide sequence: TGTGCCTGGAGTGGGGGATTCACCGGGGAGCTGTTTTTT.

The J gene is TRBJ1-2, the V gene TRBV10-3, with D possibly matching TRBD1 (5 bases). V lost 5 bases and J 0 bases, leaving 7 bases between the germline ends. Germline CDR1 is ENHRY and CDR2 is SYGVKD. The CDR3 is 13 residues long. The CDR3 region has the DNA TGTGCCATCAGTCAGGGCGCTAACTATGGCTACACCTTC. Encoded protein: CAISQGANYGYTF.

The J gene is TRBJ2-3, the V gene TRBV5-8; a possible D gene is TRBD2 (5 bases). The CDR3 sequence is 19 residues long. CDR1 and CDR2 (germline): SGHTS, YDEGEE. V was trimmed by 0 bases and J by 2 bases, leaving 22 bases between them. CDR3 in amino acids: CASSLGVGLQKQITDTQYF. In nucleotides, the CDR3 is TGTGCCAGCAGCTTGGGGGTCGGACTTCAAAAACAAATCACAGATACGCAGTATTTT.

The chain carries TRBV3-1 and TRBJ2-4; the D gene could be TRBD1 or TRBD2 (5 bases each). Deletions cut 4 bases from V and 5 bases from J, with 12 bases between. The CDR3 is 14 residues long. Germline CDR1 reads LGHDT; CDR2 reads YNNKEL (reference sequence). CDR3 residues: CASSLSGLENIQYF. CDR3 nucleotides: TGTGCCAGCAGCCTTTCGGGGCTGGAAAACATTCAGTACTTC.

V usage is TRBV29-1 and J usage is TRBJ2-1, with 15 bases matching TRBD2. The germline V gene encodes CDR1 SQVTM and CDR2 ANQGSEA. Trimming at V came to 6 bases and at J to 2 bases, leaving 5 bases not matched to a gene. This CDR3 comprises 16 residues. The CDR3 nucleotides read TGCAGCGTCCTGGGACTAGCGGGAGGCCCCTACAATGAGCAGTTCTTC. Amino acids: CSVLGLAGGPYNEQFF.

This clonotype was counted a few times. The J gene is TRBJ2-2, the V gene TRBV19; 10 nucleotides line up with TRBD2. The CDR3 consists of 18 residues. The V and J ends lost 3 bases and 4 bases, in that order; junction bases with no gene match: 11. Looked up from germline, CDR1 is LNHDA and CDR2 is SQIVND (reference sequence). CDR3 sequence (DNA): TGTGCCAGTAGTATTAGGGCTAGCGGGAGTCAACCCACCGGGGAGCTGTTTTTT. Protein sequence: CASSIRASGSQPTGELFF.

This clonotype was seen more than once but under ten times. The V gene is TRBV6-6, the J gene TRBJ2-7; TRBD1 matches 9 bases. Germline-derived CDR1 and CDR2 are MNHNY and SVGAGI (reference sequence). This CDR3 region has 13 residues. The V segment lost 6 bases and the J segment 7 bases; nucleotides outside the gene matches: 7. The CDR3 loop reads CASSPRTGEEQYF. The DNA for the CDR3 is TGTGCCAGCAGCCCACGGACAGGGGAAGAGCAGTACTTC.

V gene TRBV14 combines with J gene TRBJ2-3; tentatively, D is TRBD1 or TRBD2 (5 bases each). CDR1 and CDR2 from the germline V gene are SGHDN and FVKESK. The CDR3 runs 15 residues. The V end was cut by 0 bases, the J end by 0 bases, with 7 bases between. The CDR3 is CASSQDRESTDTQYF. The CDR3 region has the DNA TGTGCCAGCAGCCAAGACAGGGAGAGCACAGATACGCAGTATTTT. The full variable domain, its missing parts supplied by reference TRBV14 and TRBJ2-3, is EAGVTQFPSHSVIEKGQTVTLRCDPISGHDNLYWYRRVMGKEIKFLLHFVKESKQDESGMPNNRFLAERTGGTYSTLKVQPAELEDSGVYFCASSQDRESTDTQYFGPGTRLTVL.

The rearrangement uses TRBV4-3 and TRBJ2-7, with D unresolved. The CDR3 spans 16 residues. Germline lookup yields CDR1 LGHNA and CDR2 YSLEER. V was pared by 4 bases and J by 6 bases, with 22 bases between. The CDR3 coding sequence is TGCGCCAGCAGCCCCGCCGACCTCCAGCAAGGGTCCGAGCAGTACTTC. Its protein product is CASSPADLQQGSEQYF.